The 23 T cell receptor beta chains below all came from one sample that was sequenced in a study of blood T cell repertoires in COVID-19. Sequencing used immunoSEQ multiplex PCR; TCRdb keeps in-frame clones, though not all of them. The profile shows about half a million clones, 70% to 90% of them singletons. The specimen was peripheral blood. Every receptor here comes from a human donor in a cohort sampled during active COVID-19.

The chain joins TRBV11-1 to TRBJ2-7; a possible D gene is TRBD2 (5 bases). CDR3 size: 15 residues. Trimming pared 4 bases from V and 2 bases from J, leaving 15 bases between. CDR1 SGHAT and CDR2 FQDESV come from the germline V gene (reference sequence). The CDR3 nucleotides are TGTGCCAGCAGCTCTACCACAACGGGGACCTACGAGCAGTACTTC. As protein: CASSSTTTGTYEQYF.

This clone was seen only a few times. This chain links TRBV3-1 (or the pseudogene TRBV3-2) with TRBJ2-1; D ambiguous. This CDR3 comprises 13 residues. Germline values: CDR1 LGHDT, CDR2 YNNKEL (reference sequence). V was clipped by 1 base and J by 10 bases, with 11 bases between them. CDR3 residues: CASSQGAAREQFF. The CDR3 DNA is TGTGCCAGCAGCCAAGGAGCAGCGAGGGAGCAGTTCTTC.

The chain joins TRBV7-9 to TRBJ1-3; 10 bases fit TRBD1. V was pared by 3 bases and J by 1 base, with 9 bases of the junction left unmatched. The CDR3 extends over 18 amino acids. Looked up from germline, CDR1 is SEHNR and CDR2 is FQNEAQ (reference sequence). Here the CDR3 DNA reads TGTGCCAGCAGCTTCTCCCGGGACAGGGGCCTTTCTGGAAACACCATATATTTT. Translating it yields CASSFSRDRGLSGNTIYF.

The J gene is TRBJ1-2, the V gene TRBV5-1, with TRBD1 identical over 8 bases. The CDR3 is made up of 13 amino acids. Per the germline V gene, CDR1 is SGHRS and CDR2 is YFSETQ. The V and J ends lost 3 bases and 6 bases, in that order; junction bases with no gene match: 4. CDR3 in amino acids: CASSSDRGHGYTF. In nucleotides, the CDR3 is TGCGCCAGCAGCTCCGACAGGGGACATGGCTACACCTTC.

The gene calls are TRBV30 and TRBJ2-7, with D hard to call. Germline loops: CDR1 GTSNPN, CDR2 SVGIG (reference sequence). The ends were cut back, 1 base at V and 4 bases at J, with 5 bases in the middle. This CDR3 contains 11 residues. The DNA of the CDR3 is TGTGCCTGGAGTGCCCTATACGAGCAGTACTTC. This encodes CAWSALYEQYF.

This chain connects TRBV5-1 to TRBJ2-2; D possibly corresponds to TRBD1 (6 bases). Per the germline V gene, CDR1 is SGHRS and CDR2 is YFSETQ. V was cut by 3 bases and J by 13 bases, with 16 bases left in between. The CDR3 totals 13 residues. CDR3 DNA: TGCGCCAGCAGCTGGGCGGACAGTGGAGGGCTGTTTTTT. Its translation: CASSWADSGGLFF.

To note about this clone: The identical CDR3 is also encoded by other nucleotide sequences in the sample. In DNA, the CDR3 is TGCAGCGTGGGGGGTGGGTACAATGAGCAGTTCTTC. Protein product: CSVGGGYNEQFF. The genes are TRBV29-1 and TRBJ2-1, with a possible D match to TRBD2 (6 bases). CDR3 length: 12 amino acids. Germline lookup yields CDR1 SQVTM and CDR2 ANQGSEA. Trimming left V 6 bases short and J 4 bases short, with 10 bases between.

V gene TRBV5-4 combines with J gene TRBJ2-2; D gene unclear. With 3 bases removed from V and 6 bases from J, the gap between germline ends came to 15 bases. The CDR3 length is 15 residues. Per the germline V gene, CDR1 is SGHNT and CDR2 is YYREEE (reference sequence). The CDR3 DNA follows: TGTGCCAGCAGCTCCCTGAGGTCACGGGCCGGGGAGCTGTTTTTT. This gives the protein CASSSLRSRAGELFF.

The chain carries TRBV18 and TRBJ2-7; maybe TRBD1 (6 bases). Trimming stripped 0 bases from V and 5 bases from J, with 8 bases between. Germline lookup yields CDR1 KGHSH and CDR2 LQKENI. This CDR3 comprises 13 residues. The CDR3 sequence is CASSPPGANEQYF. The CDR3 DNA sequence: TGTGCCAGCTCACCACCGGGGGCTAACGAGCAGTACTTC.

This chain connects TRBV13 to TRBJ1-1; 8 bases align to TRBD1. The V and J ends lost 4 bases and 7 bases, in that order; junction bases with no gene match: 8. CDR1 is PRHDT and CDR2 is FYEKMQ in the germline V gene (reference sequence). The CDR3 is made up of 14 amino acids. Here the CDR3 reads CASSSRTGTVEAFF. CDR3 in DNA: TGTGCCAGCAGCTCACGGACAGGGACCGTTGAAGCTTTCTTT.

In its sample, this clone was seen a few times. The V gene is TRBV10-3, the J gene TRBJ1-5, with D perhaps matching TRBD1 (5 bases). Trimming cost V 3 bases and J 5 bases, with 11 bases left between them. The CDR3 is 14 residues long. In germline, CDR1 is ENHRY, CDR2 SYGVKD. The CDR3 DNA reads TGTGCCATCAGTGATACAGGTGTTCATCAGCCCCAGCATTTT. The encoded protein is CAISDTGVHQPQHF.

This clone showed up just once. The chain couples TRBV6-2 or TRBV6-3 to TRBJ2-3, with 11 bases lining up with TRBD2. V shed 2 bases, J shed 5 bases, and the junction held 3 bases outside the gene matches. The CDR3 has 15 amino acids. In germline, CDR1 is MNHEY, CDR2 SVGEGT. In DNA form, the CDR3 reads TGTGCCAGCAGTTACGGGCTAGCGGGAGGAGATACGCAGTATTTT. This encodes CASSYGLAGGDTQYF.

V gene TRBV28 combines with J gene TRBJ1-1; 8 bases align to TRBD1. Per the germline V gene, CDR1 is MDHEN and CDR2 is SYDVKM. V lost 5 bases and J lost 1; bases outside the gene matches: 12. The CDR3 runs to 17 residues. CDR3 DNA sequence: TGTGCCAGCAGTCTCCTATGGACAGGGTCTAGGAACACTGAAGCTTTCTTT. Amino acids: CASSLLWTGSRNTEAFF.

This rearrangement joins TRBV6-4 to TRBJ1-1; TRBD1 might be the D (6 bases). Trimming pared 3 bases from V and 7 bases from J, leaving 15 bases between. Germline V gene sequence: CDR1 MRHNA, CDR2 SNTAGT. The CDR3 covers 14 residues. Here the CDR3 DNA reads TGTGCCAGCAGTGAATCAGGGGCGCCCGGTGAAGCTTTCTTT. It encodes CASSESGAPGEAFF.

The chain couples TRBV18 to TRBJ1-5; no clear D gene. V dropped 6 bases and J dropped 5 bases, with 8 bases sitting between them. CDR1 KGHSH and CDR2 LQKENI come from the germline V gene. The CDR3 sequence is 12 residues long. CDR3 amino acids: CASSSEDQPQHF. In DNA form, the CDR3 reads TGTGCCAGCTCGAGCGAAGATCAGCCCCAGCATTTT.

V and J are TRBV27 and TRBJ2-7, with TRBD2 as a possible D gene (6 bases). The CDR3 runs to 15 residues. CDR1 is MNHEY, CDR2 SMNVEV, per germline (reference sequence). Trimming left V 5 bases short and J 2 bases short, with 16 bases between. The CDR3 region has the DNA TGTGCCAGCAGTCGATCTAGCGCCGCCCCCTACGAGCAGTACTTC. Translation: CASSRSSAAPYEQYF.

J is TRBJ2-7 and V is TRBV28, with D possibly being TRBD2 (6 bases). With 4 bases removed from V and 12 bases from J, the gap between germline ends came to 19 bases. Germline CDR1 is MDHEN and CDR2 is SYDVKM. The CDR3 has 13 residues. CDR3 loop: CASSSGGLRGTYF. CDR3 bases: TGTGCCAGCAGTTCCGGAGGGTTACGGGGAACGTACTTC.

The table lists this clone with a few counts. The J gene is TRBJ2-3, the V gene TRBV7-3; TRBD2 matches 13 bases. This CDR3 region has 16 residues. Germline V lookup: CDR1 SGHTA, CDR2 FQGTGA. Losses at the gene ends were 4 bases for V and 4 bases for J; bases not matched to a gene: 5. CDR3 nucleotide sequence: TGTGCCAGCAGCTGGACTAGCGGGAGTGGGGCAGATACGCAGTATTTT. Translated, it gives CASSWTSGSGADTQYF.

The CDR3: CAWSQGLAGVQFF. CDR3 nucleotide sequence: TGTGCCTGGAGTCAGGGACTAGCGGGAGTTCAGTTCTTC. The J gene is TRBJ2-1, the V gene TRBV30, with TRBD2 identical over 14 bases. Germline lookup yields CDR1 GTSNPN and CDR2 SVGIG (reference sequence). The CDR3 length is 13 residues. V was pared by 2 bases and J by 13 bases, with 4 bases of the junction left unmatched.

This clone was picked up one time. This chain links TRBV6-4 with TRBJ2-2, with TRBD2 matching 10 bases. CDR1 and CDR2 from the germline V gene are MRHNA and SNTAGT. The CDR3 contains 17 residues. V gave up 5 bases and J gave up 3 bases; unmatched junction bases: 9. The CDR3 protein is CASSLTGTSDDTGELFF. The DNA of the CDR3 is TGTGCCAGCAGTCTAACCGGGACTAGCGATGACACCGGGGAGCTGTTTTTT.

The rearrangement links TRBV7-2 to TRBJ2-7, with 7 bases that match TRBD2. Looked up from germline, CDR1 is SGHTA and CDR2 is FQGNSA. The V and J ends lost 5 bases and 0 bases, in that order; junction bases with no gene match: 10. This CDR3 has 16 amino acids. The CDR3 sequence: CASSTKIGDYSYEQYF. In nucleotides, the CDR3 is TGTGCCAGCAGCACTAAAATCGGGGACTACTCCTACGAGCAGTACTTC.

The CDR3 DNA reads TGTGCCAGCAGCTTAGGGGGGCCCGCCTCTGGGGCCAACGTCCTGACTTTC. Protein: CASSLGGPASGANVLTF. The chain has TRBV7-2 and TRBJ2-6, with D possibly TRBD1 on 6 matching bases. Looked up from germline, CDR1 is SGHTA and CDR2 is FQGNSA. The CDR3 covers 17 residues. The V end was cut by 1 base, the J end by 0 bases, with 10 bases between. The variable domain in full, completed from reference TRBV7-2 and TRBJ2-6, reads GAGVSQSPSNKVTEKGKDVELRCDPISGHTALYWYRQSLGQGLEFLIYFQGNSAPDKSGLPSDRFSAERTGGSVSTLTIQRTQQEDSAVYLCASSLGGPASGANVLTFGAGSRLTVL.

As for this clone: The junction departs from germline at one end; a sequencing error may be responsible. This chain joins TRBV7-7 and TRBJ2-2; D is perhaps TRBD1 (6 bases). Germline V gene sequence: CDR1 SSHAT, CDR2 FNYEAQ (reference sequence). The CDR3 is 14 residues long. The CDR3 protein is CASSLNRASGELFF. The CDR3 nucleotides read TGTGCTAGCAGCTTAAACAGGGCGAGCGGGGAGCTGTTTTTT.